What follows is one T cell receptor (beta chain) and its context. What this receptor recognizes is not known. Base quality data are lacking; no much larger clone is found one base away. Using a constant-region primer and ProtoScript II reverse transcriptase, TCRbeta-specific cDNA was reverse-transcribed from 500 ng total RNA. The TCRbeta libraries were prepared through three rounds of nested multiplex PCR following a slightly modified ARM-PCR procedure. A final 25-cycle PCR with Deep VentR polymerase added sample barcodes and Illumina adapters. Before sequencing, amplicons between 200 and 500 bp were purified from gel using a QIAquick gel extraction kit. An Illumina HiSeq 2500 was used to sequence the TCRbeta amplicons with 250-bp paired-end reads. Processing in the source paper ran as follows. Trimmomatic v0.33 was used to quality-trim the reads, and FLASH v1.2.11 was used to merge paired reads so that full CDR3 sequences could be recovered. V, D and J germline segments were assigned to the rearranged TCRbeta sequences by MiGEC v1.2.1b. Clonotype statistics and Shannon-Wiener diversity indices were computed with VDJtools v1.0.0. To cut down on sampling bias, every analysis after diversity analysis relied on just the 250 most abundant clonotypes from each sample. Using fastp at Q25 and MiXCR, TCRdb reprocessed the public reads and kept productive beta chains. Rows merge per CDR3 protein into single entries with the most common DNA and genes. TCRdb's processing, not the authors', yielded these V and J calls. The sample has some 320,000 distinct CDR3 sequences on record, about 62% of them singletons. The top ten constitute roughly 9% of the sample.

The data stem from a study of tumor-infiltrating lymphocytes in primary liver carcinoma (dated by TCRdb to 2015 to 2018). Turning to the overall study: Between November 2015 and 2016, roughly five patients in China with histopathologically diagnosed primary liver carcinoma had their tumors surgically resected. Of the five patients (three men and two women, aged 30 to 69 years), four had hepatocellular carcinoma and one had combined HCC and intrahepatic cholangiocarcinoma. The five patients had tumors staged T1-T3 N0M0, with maximum diameters ranging from roughly 4 to 10 cm. Roughly 3.65 to 7.13 million productive TCRbeta reads were obtained per sample, and no significant difference in read depth was found between tissue types. For each liver tumor, the study sampled five regions along with adjacent normal tissue and blood, and applied TCRbeta repertoire sequencing, expression microarrays and whole-exome sequencing. A total of roughly 35 specimens from 5 patients went through TCRbeta repertoire sequencing, namely 25 tumor regions, 5 adjacent noncancerous liver tissues and 5 peripheral blood samples. Repertoires from technical replicates were highly reproducible, with mean shared-clone rates near 0.89 and correlation coefficients above 0.98. Summary of the overall study and its limitations: A significantly larger repertoire fraction was made up by the top 250 clones in tumors than in blood (p = 0.039). Consistent with antigen-driven expansion, pairs of tumor regions showed higher repertoire overlap (mean about 36%) than either tumor-adjacent pairs (about 17%) or tumor-blood pairs (roughly 14%). Because only the TCR beta chain was sequenced and unpaired alpha chains were not captured, true repertoire diversity is likely underestimated. Only 4 to 6 patients were included in the study, and the authors note that the findings should be validated in a larger study. Comparison of CD4+ and CD8+ T cell repertoires was precluded by the use of bulk unsorted samples.

TRIzol reagent was used to extract blood RNA from unsorted whole blood, while the DNeasy Blood & Tissue kit provided the germline DNA. At the time of sampling, the patients had chronic HBV infection and had not received any treatment. Before surgery, 3.5 to 4 milliliters of peripheral blood were drawn into K2EDTA tubes. Sequences were obtained from peripheral blood. The source is a man aged 35-49 years with primary liver carcinoma and hepatitis B virus infection.

This receptor has the CDR3 CASSLYGTEAFF. The sequence in DNA is TGCGCCAGCAGCTTGTACGGCACTGAAGCTTTCTTT. The sequence links TRBV5-1 to TRBJ1-1, with an unclear D gene assignment. V is reduced by 1 base and J by 4 bases, leaving a spacing of 5 bases between them. The CDR3 measures 12 amino acids from cysteine to phenylalanine. The read is trimmed to its CDR3 DNA, 36 bases read in frame from base 1. For CDR1 and CDR2, the germline V gene lists SGHRS and YFSETQ.